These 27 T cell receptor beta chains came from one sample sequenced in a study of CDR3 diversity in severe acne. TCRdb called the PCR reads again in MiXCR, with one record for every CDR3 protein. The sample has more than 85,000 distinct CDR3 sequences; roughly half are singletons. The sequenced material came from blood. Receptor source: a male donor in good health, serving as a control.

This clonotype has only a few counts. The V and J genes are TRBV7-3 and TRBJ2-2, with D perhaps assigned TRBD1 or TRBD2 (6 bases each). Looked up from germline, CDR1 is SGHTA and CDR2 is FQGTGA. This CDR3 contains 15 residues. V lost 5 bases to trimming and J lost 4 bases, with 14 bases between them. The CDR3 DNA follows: TGTGCCAGCAGCCGAGAGGGGGGCGGCACCGGGGAGCTGTTTTTT. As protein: CASSREGGGTGELFF.

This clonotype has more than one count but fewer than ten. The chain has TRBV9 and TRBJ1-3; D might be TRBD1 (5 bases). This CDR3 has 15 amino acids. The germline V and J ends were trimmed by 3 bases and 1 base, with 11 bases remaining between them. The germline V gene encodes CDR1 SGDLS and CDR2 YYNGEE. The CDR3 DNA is TGTGCCAGCAGCGCCCATACAGGATCTGGAAACACCATATATTTT. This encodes CASSAHTGSGNTIYF.

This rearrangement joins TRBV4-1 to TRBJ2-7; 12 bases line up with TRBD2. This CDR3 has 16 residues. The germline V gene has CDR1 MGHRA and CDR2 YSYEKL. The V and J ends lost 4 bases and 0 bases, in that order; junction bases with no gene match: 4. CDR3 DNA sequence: TGCGCCAGCAGCCCCCCTAGCGGGGGGGCCTCCTACGAGCAGTACTTC. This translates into CASSPPSGGASYEQYF.

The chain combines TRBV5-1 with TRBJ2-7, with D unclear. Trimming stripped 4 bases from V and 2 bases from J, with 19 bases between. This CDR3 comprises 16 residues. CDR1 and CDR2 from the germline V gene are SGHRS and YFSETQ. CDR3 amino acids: CASSLLSANSPYEQYF. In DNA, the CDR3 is TGCGCCAGCAGCCTCCTATCGGCCAACAGCCCCTACGAGCAGTACTTC.

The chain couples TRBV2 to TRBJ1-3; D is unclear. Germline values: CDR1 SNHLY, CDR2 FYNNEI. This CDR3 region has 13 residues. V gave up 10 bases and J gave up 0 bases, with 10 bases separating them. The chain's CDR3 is CAIHETSGNTIYF. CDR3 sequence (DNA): TGTGCCATACACGAAACCTCTGGAAACACCATATATTTT.

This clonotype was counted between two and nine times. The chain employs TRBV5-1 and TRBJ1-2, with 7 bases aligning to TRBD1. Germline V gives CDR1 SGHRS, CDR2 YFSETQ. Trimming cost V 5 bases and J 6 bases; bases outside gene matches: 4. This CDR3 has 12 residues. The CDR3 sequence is CASSTGVDGYTF. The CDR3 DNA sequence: TGCGCCAGCAGTACAGGGGTGGATGGCTACACCTTC.

The CDR3 spells CASSDRDTYEQYF. DNA for the CDR3: TGTGCCAGCAGTGACAGGGACACCTACGAGCAGTACTTC. The V gene is TRBV6-4, the J gene TRBJ2-7; D may be TRBD1 (6 bases). The V gene lost 2 bases and the J gene lost 2 bases, with 7 bases spanning the gap. Looked up from germline, CDR1 is MRHNA and CDR2 is SNTAGT. The CDR3 is 13 residues long.

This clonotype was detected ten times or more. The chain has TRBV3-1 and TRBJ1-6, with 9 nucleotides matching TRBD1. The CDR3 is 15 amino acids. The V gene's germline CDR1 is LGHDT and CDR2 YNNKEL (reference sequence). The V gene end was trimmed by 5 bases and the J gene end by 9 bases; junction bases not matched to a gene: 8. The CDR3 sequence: CASSDRDREGSPLHF. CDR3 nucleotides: TGTGCCAGCAGCGACCGGGACAGGGAGGGTTCACCCCTCCACTTT.

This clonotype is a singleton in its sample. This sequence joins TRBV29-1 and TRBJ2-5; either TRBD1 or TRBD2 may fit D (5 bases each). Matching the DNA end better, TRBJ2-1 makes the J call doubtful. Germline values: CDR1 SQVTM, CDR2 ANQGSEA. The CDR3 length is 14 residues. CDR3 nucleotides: TGCAGCGTTAACAAGGGTGGGTGGGGGAATGAGCAGTTCTTC. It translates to CSVNKGGWGNEQFF.

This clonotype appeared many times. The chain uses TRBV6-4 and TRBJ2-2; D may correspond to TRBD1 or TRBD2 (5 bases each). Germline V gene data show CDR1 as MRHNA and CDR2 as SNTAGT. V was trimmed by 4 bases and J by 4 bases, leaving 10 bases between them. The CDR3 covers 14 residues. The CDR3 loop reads CASSGGAGTGELFF. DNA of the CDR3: TGTGCCAGCAGTGGAGGGGCGGGCACCGGGGAGCTGTTTTTT.

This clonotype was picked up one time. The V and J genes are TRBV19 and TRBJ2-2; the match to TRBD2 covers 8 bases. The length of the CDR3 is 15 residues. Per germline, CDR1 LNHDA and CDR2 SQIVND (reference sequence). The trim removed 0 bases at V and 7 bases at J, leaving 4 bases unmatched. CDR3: CASSIDRGGIGELFF. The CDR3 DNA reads TGTGCCAGTAGTATAGATCGGGGGGGAATCGGGGAGCTGTTTTTT. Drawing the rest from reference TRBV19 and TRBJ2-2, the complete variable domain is DGGITQSPKYLFRKEGQNVTLSCEQNLNHDAMYWYRQDPGQGLRLIYYSQIVNDFQKGDIAEGYSVSREKKESFPLTVTSAQKNPTAFYLCASSIDRGGIGELFFGEGSRLTVL.

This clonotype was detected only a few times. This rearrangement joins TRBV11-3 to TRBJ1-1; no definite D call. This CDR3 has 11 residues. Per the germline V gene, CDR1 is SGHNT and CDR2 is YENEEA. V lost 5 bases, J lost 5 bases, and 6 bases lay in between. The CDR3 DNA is TGTGCCAGCAGCCGCGGTACTGAAGCTTTCTTT. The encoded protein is CASSRGTEAFF.

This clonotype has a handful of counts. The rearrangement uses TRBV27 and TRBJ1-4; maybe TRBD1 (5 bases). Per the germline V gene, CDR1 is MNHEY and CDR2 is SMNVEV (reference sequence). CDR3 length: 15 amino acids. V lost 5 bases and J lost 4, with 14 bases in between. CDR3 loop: CASSRGTVNNEKLFF. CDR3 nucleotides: TGTGCCAGCAGTCGAGGGACGGTGAATAATGAAAAACTGTTTTTT.

The CDR3 is CASSSWTSGSDTQYF. The CDR3 DNA sequence: TGCGCCAGCAGCTCGTGGACTAGCGGCAGCGATACGCAGTATTTT. The rearrangement joins TRBV5-1 to TRBJ2-3; 10 positions match TRBD2. The CDR3 has 15 amino acids. CDR1 SGHRS and CDR2 YFSETQ come from the germline V gene. Trimming took 3 bases from V and 6 from J; bases not matched to a gene: 7. The variable domain in full, completed from reference TRBV5-1 and TRBJ2-3, reads KAGVTQTPRYLIKTRGQQVTLSCSPISGHRSVSWYQQTPGQGLQFLFEYFSETQRNKGNFPGRFSGRQFSNSRSEMNVSTLELGDSALYLCASSSWTSGSDTQYFGPGTRLTVL.

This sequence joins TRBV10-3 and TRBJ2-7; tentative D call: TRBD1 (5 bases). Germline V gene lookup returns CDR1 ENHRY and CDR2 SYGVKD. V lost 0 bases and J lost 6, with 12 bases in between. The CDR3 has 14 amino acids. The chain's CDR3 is CAISESTGQGEQYF. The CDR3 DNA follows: TGTGCCATCAGTGAGTCGACGGGTCAGGGCGAGCAGTACTTC.

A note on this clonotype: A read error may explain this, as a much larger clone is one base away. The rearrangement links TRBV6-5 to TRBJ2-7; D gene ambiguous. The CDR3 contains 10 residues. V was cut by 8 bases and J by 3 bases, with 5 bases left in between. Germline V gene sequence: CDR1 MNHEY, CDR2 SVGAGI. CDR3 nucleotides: TGTGCCAGCGGGATCTACGAGCAGTACTTC. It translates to CASGIYEQYF.

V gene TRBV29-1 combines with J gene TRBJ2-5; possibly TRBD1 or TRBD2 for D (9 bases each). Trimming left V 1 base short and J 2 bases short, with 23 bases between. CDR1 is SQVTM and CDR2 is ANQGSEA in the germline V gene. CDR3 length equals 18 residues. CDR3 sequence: CSVEGTGVAGGPQETQYF. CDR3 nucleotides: TGCAGCGTTGAAGGGACAGGGGTTGCGGGAGGGCCTCAAGAGACCCAGTACTTC.

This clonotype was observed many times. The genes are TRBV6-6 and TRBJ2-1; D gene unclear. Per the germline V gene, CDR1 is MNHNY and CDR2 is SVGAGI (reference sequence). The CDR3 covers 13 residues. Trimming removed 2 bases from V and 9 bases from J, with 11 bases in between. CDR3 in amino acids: CASSYELGSEQFF. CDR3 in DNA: TGTGCCAGCAGTTACGAGCTAGGCAGTGAGCAGTTCTTC.

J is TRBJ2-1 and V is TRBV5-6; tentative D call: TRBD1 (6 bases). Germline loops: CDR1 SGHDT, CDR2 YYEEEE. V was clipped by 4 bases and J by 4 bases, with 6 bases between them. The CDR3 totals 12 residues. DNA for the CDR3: TGTGCCAGCAGCGGACAGTACAATGAGCAGTTCTTC. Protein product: CASSGQYNEQFF.

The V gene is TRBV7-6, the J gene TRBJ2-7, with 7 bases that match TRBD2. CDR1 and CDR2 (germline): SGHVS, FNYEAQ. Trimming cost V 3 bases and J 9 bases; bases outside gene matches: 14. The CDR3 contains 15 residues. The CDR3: CASSLDAGTTRVQYF. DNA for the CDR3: TGTGCCAGCAGCTTGGATGCCGGGACTACCCGGGTGCAGTACTTC.

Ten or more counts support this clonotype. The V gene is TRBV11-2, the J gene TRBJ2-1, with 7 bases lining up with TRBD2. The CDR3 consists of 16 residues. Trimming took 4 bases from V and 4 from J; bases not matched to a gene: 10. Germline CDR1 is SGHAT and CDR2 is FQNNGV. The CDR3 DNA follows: TGTGCCAGCAGCTCCCAAGGGCTAGCGGCTTACAATGAGCAGTTCTTC. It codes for CASSSQGLAAYNEQFF. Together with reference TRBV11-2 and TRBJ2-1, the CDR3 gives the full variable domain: EAGVAQSPRYKIIEKRQSVAFWCNPISGHATLYWYQQILGQGPKLLIQFQNNGVVDDSQLPKDRFSAERLKGVDSTLKIQPAKLEDSAVYLCASSSQGLAAYNEQFFGPGTRLTVL.

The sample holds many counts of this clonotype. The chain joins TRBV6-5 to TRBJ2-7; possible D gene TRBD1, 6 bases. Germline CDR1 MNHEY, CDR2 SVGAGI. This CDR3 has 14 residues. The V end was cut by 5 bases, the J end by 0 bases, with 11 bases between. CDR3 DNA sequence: TGTGCCAGCAGTATTACAGGGTACTCCTACGAGCAGTACTTC. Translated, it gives CASSITGYSYEQYF.

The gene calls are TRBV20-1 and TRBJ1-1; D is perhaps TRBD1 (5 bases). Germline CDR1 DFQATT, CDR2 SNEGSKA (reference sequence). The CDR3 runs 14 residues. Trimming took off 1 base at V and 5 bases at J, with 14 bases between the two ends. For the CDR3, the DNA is TGCAGTGCTAGAGGGTTGGGGGAGGGGACTGAAGCTTTCTTT. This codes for CSARGLGEGTEAFF.

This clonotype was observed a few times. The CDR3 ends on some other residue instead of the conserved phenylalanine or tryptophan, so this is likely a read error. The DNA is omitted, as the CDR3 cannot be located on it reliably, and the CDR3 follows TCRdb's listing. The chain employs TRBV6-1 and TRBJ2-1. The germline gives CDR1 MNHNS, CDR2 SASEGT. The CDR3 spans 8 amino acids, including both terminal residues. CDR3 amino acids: CASSANWG.

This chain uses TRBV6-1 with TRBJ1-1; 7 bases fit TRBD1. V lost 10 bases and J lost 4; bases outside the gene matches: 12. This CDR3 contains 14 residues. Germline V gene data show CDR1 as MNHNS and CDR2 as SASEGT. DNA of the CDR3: TGTGCCACCAGGGAAAGACAGGGTCTCACTGAAGCTTTCTTT. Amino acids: CATRERQGLTEAFF.

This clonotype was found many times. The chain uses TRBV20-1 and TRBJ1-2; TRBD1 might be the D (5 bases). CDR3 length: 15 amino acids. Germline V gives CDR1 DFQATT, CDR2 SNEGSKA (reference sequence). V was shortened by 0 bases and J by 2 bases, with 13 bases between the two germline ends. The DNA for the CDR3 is TGCAGTGCTAGAGATGTCGACAGAGGCAACTATGGCTACACCTTC. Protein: CSARDVDRGNYGYTF.

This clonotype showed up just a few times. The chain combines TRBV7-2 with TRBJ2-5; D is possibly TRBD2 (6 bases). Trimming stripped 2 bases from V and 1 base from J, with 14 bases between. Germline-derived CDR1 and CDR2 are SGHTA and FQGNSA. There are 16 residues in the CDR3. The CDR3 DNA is TGTGCCAGCAGCTTATCGCTTGGTAGCGGCCAAGAGACCCAGTACTTC. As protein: CASSLSLGSGQETQYF.